The rows below give T cell receptor beta chains drawn from one sample of a study of CD8 T cells in Susac syndrome. One entry per CDR3 protein, called by TCRdb with MiXCR from the immunoSEQ multiplex PCR reads. The table has under 95,000 distinct CDR3 sequences, roughly 94% seen once. Sequencing was carried out using CD8+ T cells from PBMCs. These receptors all come from a human donor with Susac syndrome. Both conserved end residues are part of each CDR3. D genes are given only for firm matches. Clone size is shown for a subset of rows, as once, few, many or a class of expanded clone.

D gene	V gene	J gene	clone size	CDR3 protein	CDR3 DNA
NA	TRBV5-4	TRBJ2-2	NA	CASSLAGLTGELFF	TGTGCCAGCAGCTTGGCAGGGTTGACCGGGGAGCTGTTTTTT
TRBD2	TRBV9	TRBJ2-2	NA	CASSFKGGLADTGELFF	TGTGCCAGCAGCTTTAAGGGGGGACTAGCGGACACCGGGGAGCTGTTTTTT
NA	TRBV9	TRBJ2-1	once	CASSGVASSYNEQFF	TGTGCCAGCAGTGGAGTAGCGAGCTCCTACAATGAGCAGTTCTTC
TRBD1	TRBV24-1	TRBJ2-2	NA	CATSDLAGTANTGELFF	TGTGCCACCAGTGACCTCGCCGGGACAGCAAACACCGGGGAGCTGTTTTTT
TRBD1	TRBV4-1	TRBJ2-6	NA	CASSPGTGTNVLTF	TGCGCCAGCAGCCCAGGGACAGGGACCAACGTCCTGACTTTC
NA	TRBV27	TRBJ2-3	NA	CASSLSPSGTDTQYF	TGTGCCAGCAGTTTAAGCCCTAGCGGCACAGATACGCAGTATTTT
TRBD1	TRBV9	TRBJ1-2	NA	CASSPHPGTGDSGYTF	TGTGCCAGCAGCCCTCATCCAGGGACAGGGGACTCTGGCTACACCTTC
NA	TRBV4-2	TRBJ2-2	NA	CASSQVRGRDTGELFF	TGTGCCAGCAGCCAAGTCCGGGGCCGGGACACCGGGGAGCTGTTTTTT
TRBD1	TRBV19	TRBJ2-3	NA	CASSMRDRVIDTQYF	TGTGCCAGTAGTATGCGGGACAGGGTAATAGATACGCAGTATTTT
NA	TRBV30	TRBJ2-5	NA	CAWSRGAGLTQYF	TGTGCCTGGAGTCGGGGGGCCGGGCTGACCCAGTACTTC
NA	TRBV5-6	TRBJ1-1	NA	CASSFFGGWTEAFF	TGTGCCAGCAGCTTCTTTGGGGGATGGACTGAAGCTTTCTTT
NA	TRBV25-1	TRBJ2-5	NA	CASSEFLETQYF	TGTGCCAGCAGTGAGTTCTTGGAGACCCAGTACTTC
TRBD2	TRBV9	TRBJ2-1	NA	CASSPDGLAGAYEQFF	TGTGCCAGCAGCCCCGATGGACTAGCGGGAGCTTATGAGCAGTTCTTC
NA	TRBV4-1	TRBJ2-3	once	CASSQDWGVGYTQYF	TGCGCCAGCAGCCAAGATTGGGGCGTGGGTTATACGCAGTATTTT
TRBD1	TRBV11-2	TRBJ1-5	once	CASSPQQGSNQPQHF	TGTGCCAGCAGCCCCCAACAGGGGAGCAATCAGCCCCAGCATTTT
NA	TRBV27	TRBJ1-5	once	CASSLYRALNQPQHF	TGTGCCAGCAGTTTGTACCGGGCTCTCAATCAGCCCCAGCATTTT
NA	TRBV4-1	TRBJ2-7	NA	CASSQGSEQYF	TGTGCCAGCAGTCAGGGTAGCGAGCAGTACTTC
TRBD2	TRBV9	TRBJ2-5	NA	CASSAGGSTGETQYF	TGTGCCAGCAGCGCGGGAGGGAGTACGGGGGAGACCCAGTACTTC
NA	TRBV4-1	TRBJ2-1	NA	CASSQDRGLEQFF	TGCGCCAGCAGCCAAGATCGGGGGCTTGAGCAGTTCTTC
TRBD1	TRBV13	TRBJ2-5	NA	CASSSDRAETQYF	TGTGCCAGCAGCTCGGACAGGGCAGAGACCCAGTACTTC
TRBD2	TRBV5-4	TRBJ2-1	NA	CASSLRGSNEQFF	TGTGCCAGCAGCTTGCGCGGGAGCAATGAGCAGTTCTTC
NA	TRBV19	TRBJ1-1	NA	CASSISGGAVNTEAFF	TGTGCCAGTAGTATTTCGGGGGGCGCGGTGAACACTGAAGCTTTCTTT
NA	TRBV7-8	TRBJ2-1	NA	CASSLGPSEEQFF	TGTGCCAGCAGCTTAGGCCCTAGCGAAGAGCAGTTCTTC
NA	TRBV5-4	TRBJ2-4	NA	CASSLELAKNIQYF	TGTGCCAGCAGCTTGGAGCTAGCCAAAAACATTCAGTACTTC
NA	TRBV29-1	TRBJ2-7	NA	CSVLDTTYEQYF	TGCAGCGTTTTGGATACGACCTACGAGCAGTACTTC
TRBD1	TRBV5-6	TRBJ2-4	NA	CASSWTGVRNIQYF	TGTGCCAGCAGCTGGACAGGGGTTAGGAACATTCAGTACTTC
NA	TRBV6-2/TRBV6-3	TRBJ1-1	NA	CASTRRHTEAFF	TGTGCCAGCACCCGGAGGCACACTGAAGCTTTCTTT
NA	TRBV9	TRBJ2-3	once	CASSVDGDTQYF	TGTGCCAGCAGCGTAGATGGGGATACGCAGTATTTT
NA	TRBV24-1	TRBJ2-2	NA	CATSDGSDTGELFF	TGTGCCACCAGTGATGGTTCGGACACCGGGGAGCTGTTTTTT
NA	TRBV9	TRBJ1-2	NA	CASEGTDYGYTF	TGTGCCAGTGAAGGGACCGACTATGGCTACACCTTC
NA	TRBV6-6	TRBJ1-5	NA	CASSSPQQPQHF	TGTGCCAGCAGTTCCCCACAGCAGCCCCAGCATTTT
NA	TRBV7-9	TRBJ2-5	NA	CASSGGGFQETQYF	TGTGCCAGCAGCGGAGGAGGGTTCCAAGAGACCCAGTACTTC
TRBD2	TRBV11-2	TRBJ2-7	NA	CASSSSGSLYEQYF	TGTGCCAGCAGCTCTAGCGGGAGTCTGTACGAGCAGTACTTC
TRBD1	TRBV29-1	TRBJ2-7	NA	CSVIYRGEQYF	TGCAGCGTTATATACAGGGGCGAGCAGTACTTC
NA	TRBV30	TRBJ2-7	NA	CAWSASHEQYF	TGTGCCTGGAGTGCCTCTCACGAGCAGTACTTC
TRBD2	TRBV3-1	TRBJ2-1	once	CASSQAGLAPYNEQFF	TGTGCCAGCAGCCAAGCGGGACTAGCGCCTTACAATGAGCAGTTCTTC
NA	TRBV27	TRBJ1-1	NA	CASSLAGGLEAFF	TGTGCCAGCAGTTTGGCAGGCGGGCTTGAAGCTTTCTTT
NA	TRBV4-1	TRBJ2-2	once	CASSQEGGGSTGELFF	TGCGCCAGCAGCCAAGAGGGTGGGGGAAGCACCGGGGAGCTGTTTTTT
NA	TRBV30	TRBJ1-4	once	CAWSLSDEKLFF	TGTGCCTGGAGTCTCTCCGATGAAAAACTGTTTTTT
TRBD1	TRBV30	TRBJ1-5	NA	CAWNPTGGINQPQHF	TGTGCCTGGAACCCGACAGGGGGTATCAATCAGCCCCAGCATTTT
NA	TRBV30	TRBJ1-1	NA	CAWSVVPGAEAFF	TGTGCCTGGAGTGTAGTACCCGGGGCTGAAGCTTTCTTT
NA	TRBV5-1	TRBJ1-1	NA	CASSLAVGTTEAFF	TGCGCCAGCAGCTTGGCGGTGGGGACCACTGAAGCTTTCTTT
NA	TRBV20-1	TRBJ2-2	NA	CSAPTGTGELFF	TGCAGTGCTCCAACAGGGACCGGGGAGCTGTTTTTT
TRBD2	TRBV29-1	TRBJ2-7	NA	CSVYTGTSAYEQYF	TGCAGCGTATATACCGGGACTAGCGCCTACGAGCAGTACTTC
NA	TRBV25-1	TRBJ1-1	once	CASSPWTANTEAFF	TGTGCCAGCAGTCCCTGGACAGCGAACACTGAAGCTTTCTTT
NA	TRBV9	TRBJ2-2	NA	CASSWYSGLAATGELFF	TGTGCCAGCAGCTGGTATTCTGGGCTAGCAGCTACCGGGGAGCTGTTTTTT
TRBD1	TRBV15	TRBJ2-4	NA	CATSRERQGHIQYF	TGTGCCACCAGCAGGGAAAGACAGGGCCACATTCAGTACTTC
NA	TRBV15	TRBJ2-6	NA	CATSRGGVSGANVLTF	TGTGCCACCAGCAGAGGGGGGGTCTCTGGGGCCAACGTCCTGACTTTC
TRBD2	TRBV29-1	TRBJ2-7	NA	CSVEVSGTSYEQYF	TGCAGCGTTGAAGTAAGCGGGACTTCCTACGAGCAGTACTTC